A selection of T cell receptor beta chains follows, all from one sample in a study of shared clonotypes between healthy human individuals. Assay: immunoSEQ multiplex PCR; the TCRdb copy retains only in-frame clones and omits some. The table records roughly 1.5 million clones, 95% to 99% of them present only once. Sequenced material: naive CD4+ T cells sorted from blood. The receptor set was obtained from a man aged 30 to 39 in good health. The CDR3 runs from the conserved cysteine through the conserved F or W. D genes are given only for firm matches. The size entry is marked missing in some rows and otherwise reads once, few, many or a size class.

V	D	J	size	CDR3	DNA
TRBV2	NA	TRBJ2-2	NA	CASTGPLSGELFF	TGTGCCAGCACCGGACCACTATCCGGGGAGCTGTTTTTT
TRBV10-3	TRBD2	TRBJ2-7	NA	CAISESGLAGGQQYF	TGTGCCATCAGTGAGTCTGGACTAGCGGGAGGGCAGCAGTACTTC
TRBV28	TRBD1	TRBJ2-7	NA	CASSSDRVDLYEQYF	TGTGCCAGCAGTTCAGACAGGGTTGACCTCTACGAGCAGTACTTC
TRBV27	TRBD2	TRBJ2-1	once	CASSPQAGLYNEQFF	TGTGCCAGCAGTCCACAAGCGGGACTATACAATGAGCAGTTCTTC
TRBV5-4	NA	TRBJ1-2	NA	CASSFKDSYYGYTF	TGTGCCAGCAGCTTCAAAGACAGCTACTATGGCTACACCTTC
TRBV6-4	NA	TRBJ1-5	NA	CASRDRGRGNQPQHF	TGTGCCAGCAGGGACAGAGGACGGGGCAATCAGCCCCAGCATTTT
TRBV9	TRBD2	TRBJ2-7	NA	CASSVLAGYEQYF	TGTGCCAGCAGCGTACTAGCGGGATACGAGCAGTACTTC
TRBV27	NA	TRBJ1-2	NA	CASSLVGQPNYGYTF	TGTGCCAGCAGTTTAGTTGGGCAGCCGAACTATGGCTACACCTTC
TRBV29-1	NA	TRBJ2-5	NA	CSPRLQETQYF	TGCAGCCCACGGCTCCAAGAGACCCAGTACTTC
TRBV6-6	NA	TRBJ1-5	NA	CASIKGQGGNQPQHF	TGTGCCAGCATCAAGGGTCAAGGGGGCAATCAGCCCCAGCATTTT
TRBV21-1	NA	TRBJ1-5	NA	CASTPTDNQPQHF	TGTGCCAGCACCCCGACAGACAATCAGCCCCAGCATTTT
TRBV15	TRBD2	TRBJ2-1	NA	CATSRGGRDEQFF	TGTGCCACCAGCAGAGGCGGGAGGGATGAGCAGTTCTTC
TRBV18	TRBD2	TRBJ2-3	once	CASSPYRLAGVTDTQYF	TGTGCCAGCTCACCGTATAGACTAGCGGGAGTCACAGATACGCAGTATTTT
TRBV28	NA	TRBJ2-7	few	CASSPLYEQYF	TGTGCCAGCAGTCCCCTCTACGAGCAGTACTTC
TRBV2	TRBD1	TRBJ1-1	NA	CASREGQGETEAFF	TGTGCCAGCAGGGAGGGACAGGGGGAGACTGAAGCTTTCTTT
TRBV5-6	TRBD2	TRBJ2-5	NA	CASSLSTSVQETQYF	TGTGCCAGCAGCTTATCGACTAGCGTCCAAGAGACCCAGTACTTC
TRBV16	NA	TRBJ2-1	NA	CASSPGGRGTYNEQFF	TGTGCCAGCAGCCCTGGTGGTCGGGGGACCTACAATGAGCAGTTCTTC
TRBV10-1	NA	TRBJ2-7	NA	CASSEDTGSYEQYF	TGCGCCAGCAGTGAAGACACGGGATCCTACGAGCAGTACTTC
TRBV5-6	NA	TRBJ1-1	NA	CASSLGGRGTEAFF	TGTGCCAGCAGCTTAGGAGGGCGAGGGACTGAAGCTTTCTTT
TRBV6-1	TRBD1	TRBJ1-2	NA	CASSDPGQGRYGYTF	TGTGCCAGCAGTGACCCGGGACAGGGGCGCTATGGCTACACCTTC
TRBV5-1	NA	TRBJ1-4	NA	CASSFLAGGQEKLFF	TGCGCCAGCAGCTTTTTGGCCGGGGGGCAGGAAAAACTGTTTTTT
TRBV5-3	TRBD2	TRBJ2-7	NA	CARSPIPSGADDLEYF	TGTGCCAGAAGCCCCATACCTAGCGGAGCCGACGACCTAGAGTACTTC